Shown below are 8 T cell receptor beta chains from a single sample sequenced in a study of OX40 agonist ivuxolimab in advanced cancers. The protocol was immunoSEQ multiplex PCR, while the TCRdb copy is restricted to in-frame clones and leaves out a portion. The sample holds under 85,000 clones, roughly nine tenths seen once. Sample: CD4+ or CD8+ T cells sorted from blood, taken in a trial of the OX40 agonist ivuxolimab. Receptor source: an adult with an advanced solid tumor such as melanoma, head and neck, liver or kidney cancer.

The DNA of the CDR3 is TGTGCCAGCAGTTTCCCCCTAGGGGGTCGGGGCTACACCTTC. This codes for CASSFPLGGRGYTF. The J gene is TRBJ1-2, the V gene TRBV28; the D gene is possibly TRBD1 (6 bases). Germline CDR1 and CDR2: MDHEN and SYDVKM. Trimming left V 3 bases short and J 8 bases short, with 16 bases between. The CDR3 is made up of 14 amino acids.

The sample holds one count of this clone. The chain recombines TRBV11-2 with TRBJ1-2; D unresolved. CDR3 size: 13 residues. Per the germline V gene, CDR1 is SGHAT and CDR2 is FQNNGV. With 5 bases removed from V and 6 bases from J, the gap between germline ends came to 13 bases. The CDR3 reads CASSHVRTNGYTF. CDR3 nucleotides: TGTGCCAGCAGCCACGTAAGGACTAATGGCTACACCTTC.

CDR3 nucleotides: TGCGCCAGCAGCTTGGAGGCAGGGGCCCGAGTAACTGAAGCTTTCTTT. Protein: CASSLEAGARVTEAFF. The chain is built from TRBV5-1 and TRBJ1-1; D may be TRBD1 (6 bases). This CDR3 spans 16 amino acids. The V gene lost 0 bases and the J gene lost 5 bases, with 17 bases spanning the gap. The germline CDR1 and CDR2 sequences are SGHRS and YFSETQ.

The rearrangement links TRBV6-1 to TRBJ1-3, with 7 bases lining up with TRBD1. Unmatched junction bases numbered 4, after V lost 4 bases and J lost 4 bases. Germline values: CDR1 MNHNS, CDR2 SASEGT. This CDR3 spans 14 amino acids. CDR3 in DNA: TGTGCCAGCAGTGTAGGGACAGCCGGAAACACCATATATTTT. Translation gives CASSVGTAGNTIYF.

The chain combines TRBV7-2 with TRBJ2-1; TRBD2 matches at 7 bases. The junction had 7 bases not matched to a gene; V was cut back by 2 bases and J by 0 bases. CDR3 length: 17 amino acids. Germline V lookup: CDR1 SGHTA, CDR2 FQGNSA. The CDR3, as DNA: TGTGCCAGCAGCTTAAGTACTAGCGCCGGCTCCTACAATGAGCAGTTCTTC. Translating it yields CASSLSTSAGSYNEQFF.

Details on this clone: Other DNA sequences in the sample encode the same CDR3. The rearrangement uses TRBV11-2 and TRBJ2-4; TRBD2 matches 7 bases. V shed 0 bases, J shed 9 bases, and the junction held 8 bases outside the gene matches. The CDR3 is 15 amino acids. Germline V CDR1 and CDR2: SGHAT, FQNNGV. The CDR3 loop reads CASSLESGARGIQYF. Written as DNA, the CDR3 is TGTGCCAGCAGCTTAGAGAGCGGGGCCAGAGGCATTCAGTACTTC.

The chain has TRBV19 and TRBJ1-1, with D hard to call. This CDR3 is 15 amino acids long. Trimming took off 0 bases at V and 2 bases at J, with 10 bases between the two ends. CDR1 is LNHDA, CDR2 SQIVND, per germline (reference sequence). CDR3 DNA: TGTGCCAGTAGTATAGACAGCGCGATCAACACTGAAGCTTTCTTT. Translated: CASSIDSAINTEAFF.

In the case of this clone: A junction boundary mismatches the germline segment, possibly from a read error. The chain couples TRBV7-7 to TRBJ2-1; weak D call: TRBD2 (6 bases). The germline V gene has CDR1 SSHAT and CDR2 FNYEAQ (reference sequence). This CDR3 spans 14 amino acids. The CDR3 region has the DNA TGTGCTAGCAGCTCCCGAGGTAGCGGCGATGAGCAGTTCTTC. It is translated as CASSSRGSGDEQFF.